The 5 T cell receptor beta chains below come from one sample, sequenced in a study of blood T cell repertoires in COVID-19. Profiling relied on immunoSEQ multiplex PCR, and the TCRdb table lists in-frame clones only, not all of them. The sample yields a few hundred thousand clones, 90% seen once. Sequenced input: PBMCs or T cells enriched from blood (not recorded which). Receptors were obtained from a woman younger than 30 with acute COVID-19.

A single count supports this clone. The sample contains more than one DNA sequence encoding this CDR3. This chain uses TRBV11-2 with TRBJ1-1; D may be TRBD1 (6 bases). The CDR3 covers 13 residues. The germline V gene has CDR1 SGHAT and CDR2 FQNNGV. V dropped 3 bases and J dropped 1 base, with 6 bases sitting between them. DNA of the CDR3: TGTGCCAGCAGCTTGACAGGGAACACTGAAGCTTTCTTT. It is translated as CASSLTGNTEAFF.

The chain has TRBV2 and TRBJ1-1, with 8 bases matching TRBD1. Unmatched junction bases numbered 3, after V lost 2 bases and J lost 1 base. The germline CDR1 and CDR2 sequences are SNHLY and FYNNEI. This CDR3 is 15 amino acids long. The CDR3 region is CASSEYDRGNTEAFF. CDR3 DNA: TGTGCCAGCAGTGAATACGACAGGGGGAACACTGAAGCTTTCTTT.

The chain is built from TRBV7-9 and TRBJ2-3; D not resolved. Germline CDR1 and CDR2: SEHNR and FQNEAQ (reference sequence). V lost 5 bases and J lost 1, with 7 bases in between. The CDR3 length is 13 residues. The CDR3, as DNA: TGTGCCAGCAGCACGGCGGGCACAGATACGCAGTATTTT. Amino acid sequence: CASSTAGTDTQYF. The complete variable domain, with remaining parts taken from reference TRBV7-9 and TRBJ2-3, reads DTGVSQNPRHKITKRGQNVTFRCDPISEHNRLYWYRQTLGQGPEFLTYFQNEAQLEKSRLLSDRFSAERPKGSFSTLEIQRTEQGDSAMYLCASSTAGTDTQYFGPGTRLTVL.

The V and J genes are TRBV15 and TRBJ1-3; D perhaps matches TRBD1 (6 bases). The germline V gene has CDR1 LNHNV and CDR2 YYDKDF (reference sequence). The CDR3 runs to 15 residues. V shed 1 base and J shed 2 bases, with 9 bases lying between them. The CDR3 region is CATSRAQGTGNTIYF. DNA for the CDR3: TGTGCCACCAGCAGAGCACAGGGAACTGGAAACACCATATATTTT.

This clone was counted a single time. This chain links TRBV11-2 with TRBJ2-1, with 12 bases aligning to TRBD2. The CDR3 runs to 14 residues. CDR1 is SGHAT and CDR2 is FQNNGV in the germline V gene. Trimming took 6 bases from V and 8 from J; bases not matched to a gene: 5. This CDR3 reads CASRRTSGADEQFF. CDR3 nucleotide sequence: TGTGCCAGCAGGCGGACTAGCGGGGCGGATGAGCAGTTCTTC.